This passage covers 21 T cell receptor beta chains from one sample sequenced in a study of blood T cell repertoires in COVID-19. This table comes from immunoSEQ multiplex PCR, and its TCRdb copy is limited to in-frame clones, with some not included. Seen here are more than 75,000 clones, 65% to 90% observed once, and the top ten hold 25%. The specimen was peripheral blood. The source is a man between 60 and 75 years old with acute or convalescent COVID-19.

This chain joins TRBV30 and TRBJ1-3, with TRBD1 as a possible D gene (6 bases). Germline lookup yields CDR1 GTSNPN and CDR2 SVGIG (reference sequence). The CDR3 totals 15 residues. Trimming shortened V by 3 bases and J by 4 bases, and 16 bases separated the two germline ends. CDR3 DNA: TGTGCCTGGAGCACCGGAACAGGGACAGGAAACACCATATATTTT. Its protein is CAWSTGTGTGNTIYF.

The chain is built from TRBV5-6 and TRBJ2-2; D is ambiguous. The CDR3 length is 16 residues. Trimming left V 1 base short and J 3 bases short, with 13 bases between. Germline CDR1 is SGHDT and CDR2 is YYEEEE. CDR3 residues: CASSLIGATHTGELFF. CDR3 bases: TGTGCCAGCAGCTTGATAGGAGCCACCCACACCGGGGAGCTGTTTTTT. Filled out from reference TRBV5-6 and TRBJ2-2, the complete variable domain reads DAGVTQSPTHLIKTRGQQVTLRCSPKSGHDTVSWYQQALGQGPQFIFQYYEEEERQRGNFPDRFSGHQFPNYSSELNVNALLLGDSALYLCASSLIGATHTGELFFGEGSRLTVL.

The chain has TRBV5-8 and TRBJ1-1, with 11 bases that match TRBD1. With 3 bases clipped from V and 1 base from J, the junction kept 5 bases outside the gene matches. Germline loops: CDR1 SGHTS, CDR2 YDEGEE. The CDR3 has 16 residues. The CDR3, as DNA: TGTGCCAGCAGCTCGCGGACAGGGGGCGGGAACACTGAAGCTTTCTTT. Its translation: CASSSRTGGGNTEAFF.

The chain links TRBV9 to TRBJ2-7; possible D gene TRBD1, 5 bases. Germline V gene data show CDR1 as SGDLS and CDR2 as YYNGEE. The V end was cut by 0 bases, the J end by 3 bases, with 16 bases between. This CDR3 region has 16 residues. The CDR3 nucleotides read TGTGCCAGCAGCGTAGGCAGGCAGGGAAATATCTACGAGCAGTACTTC. Translation gives CASSVGRQGNIYEQYF.

There are a few counts of this clone. The chain is built from TRBV24-1 and TRBJ1-2, with a weak D call TRBD1 (5 bases). Trimming pared 4 bases from V and 2 bases from J, leaving 10 bases between. Per germline, CDR1 KGHDR and CDR2 SFDVKD. The length of the CDR3 is 14 residues. The chain's CDR3 is CATSDPDRNYGYTF. DNA of the CDR3: TGTGCCACCAGTGACCCCGACAGAAACTATGGCTACACCTTC.

This chain links TRBV3-1 (or the pseudogene TRBV3-2) with TRBJ2-3, with TRBD1 as a possible D gene (6 bases). Trimming took off 5 bases at V and 1 base at J, with 16 bases between the two ends. Germline loops: CDR1 LGHDT, CDR2 YNNKEL (reference sequence). The CDR3 extends over 16 amino acids. CDR3 amino acids: CASSKAGTRRTDTQYF. The CDR3 DNA sequence: TGTGCCAGCAGCAAGGCCGGGACACGACGCACAGATACGCAGTATTTT.

The chain carries TRBV12-3 or TRBV12-4 and TRBJ2-7, with 7 nucleotides matching TRBD1. The CDR3 is made up of 13 amino acids. Trimming at V came to 2 bases and at J to 4 bases, leaving 2 bases not matched to a gene. The DNA of the CDR3 is TGTGCCAGCAGTTTAAACAGGGGATACGAGCAGTACTTC. This sequence encodes CASSLNRGYEQYF.

The rearrangement links TRBV6-6 to TRBJ1-6; the match to TRBD1 covers 11 bases. Germline V gene sequence: CDR1 MNHNY, CDR2 SVGAGI (reference sequence). With 7 bases clipped from V and 9 bases from J, the junction kept 5 bases outside the gene matches. The length of the CDR3 is 14 residues. This chain's CDR3 is CASIVGTGGSPLHF. The CDR3 nucleotides read TGTGCCAGCATTGTCGGGACAGGGGGTTCACCCCTCCACTTT.

V usage is TRBV2 and J usage is TRBJ2-5; 7 positions agree with TRBD1. CDR1 and CDR2 (germline): SNHLY, FYNNEI. The CDR3 is 16 amino acids. The junction had 7 bases not matched to a gene; V was cut back by 1 base and J by 2 bases. The CDR3: CASSEGLTGNQETQYF. The CDR3 DNA sequence: TGTGCCAGCAGTGAAGGGTTGACAGGGAATCAAGAGACCCAGTACTTC.

The CDR3 DNA reads as TGTGCCAGCTGGTCCAGGGGGAATGGTAATGAGCAGTTCTTC. Its protein is CASWSRGNGNEQFF. V usage is TRBV6-5 and J usage is TRBJ2-1; 7 positions match TRBD1. Per the germline V gene, CDR1 is MNHEY and CDR2 is SVGAGI. The CDR3 is 14 residues long. The trim removed 8 bases at V and 7 bases at J, leaving 11 bases unmatched.

This clone was counted only a few times. This sequence joins TRBV28 and TRBJ2-3, with TRBD1 matching 9 bases. The CDR3 covers 17 residues. V trimming: 5 bases; J trimming: 0 bases; junction bases outside the gene matches: 9. Germline CDR1 reads MDHEN; CDR2 reads SYDVKM. The CDR3 reads CASSPTGQGISTDTQYF. DNA of the CDR3: TGTGCCAGCAGTCCAACTGGACAGGGGATCAGCACAGATACGCAGTATTTT.

The chain uses TRBV5-1 and TRBJ1-1; TRBD1 might be the D (5 bases). Germline assignment: CDR1 SGHRS and CDR2 YFSETQ. The CDR3 contains 14 residues. Trimming cost V 5 bases and J 1 base, with 12 bases left between them. The DNA for the CDR3 is TGCGCCAGCAGTGGCGGGACGTCGAACACTGAAGCTTTCTTT. It translates to CASSGGTSNTEAFF.

The V call is TRBV27, the J call TRBJ2-1; TRBD2 is a possible D gene (6 bases). This CDR3 has 19 residues. V lost 6 bases and J lost 5, with 29 bases in between. CDR1 is MNHEY and CDR2 is SMNVEV in the germline V gene (reference sequence). CDR3: CASSPLVGGVKHSNNEQFF. The DNA for the CDR3 is TGTGCCAGCAGCCCCCTCGTTGGCGGGGTCAAACATTCCAACAATGAGCAGTTCTTC.

The chain links TRBV24-1 to TRBJ1-5; 9 positions match TRBD1. CDR3 length: 15 residues. The trim removed 4 bases at V and 7 bases at J, leaving 7 bases unmatched. Germline lookup yields CDR1 KGHDR and CDR2 SFDVKD. Written as DNA, the CDR3 is TGTGCCACCAGTGACTCAACAGGGGGCGGGCAGCCCCAGCATTTT. This gives the protein CATSDSTGGGQPQHF.

The chain couples TRBV14 to TRBJ2-2; possible D gene TRBD1, 6 bases. This CDR3 comprises 17 residues. The V and J ends lost 1 base and 5 bases respectively, with 17 bases between them. Per the germline V gene, CDR1 is SGHDN and CDR2 is FVKESK. CDR3 sequence reads: CASSQAIPGESTGELFF. The CDR3 nucleotides are TGTGCCAGCAGCCAAGCGATCCCAGGGGAGTCGACCGGGGAGCTGTTTTTT.

The chain uses TRBV3-1 (or the pseudogene TRBV3-2) and TRBJ2-2; TRBD1 aligns across 7 bases. The J segment lost 0 bases and the V segment lost 4 bases, leaving 5 bases of the junction unmatched. The CDR3 length is 16 residues. Germline V lookup: CDR1 LGHDT, CDR2 YNNKEL (reference sequence). The CDR3 coding sequence is TGTGCCAGCAGCCCCCGAGGGACAGCGAACACCGGGGAGCTGTTTTTT. Its translation is CASSPRGTANTGELFF.

The CDR3 coding sequence is TGCGCCAGCAGCTTGGCAGGGCGAATCTATTCACCCCTCCACTTT. It specifies CASSLAGRIYSPLHF. The chain is built from TRBV5-1 and TRBJ1-6; possibly TRBD1 for D (5 bases). Germline V CDR1 and CDR2: SGHRS, YFSETQ. The CDR3 spans 15 residues. V lost 0 bases and J lost 8, with 12 bases in between. The whole variable domain, filled in from reference TRBV5-1 and TRBJ1-6, reads KAGVTQTPRYLIKTRGQQVTLSCSPISGHRSVSWYQQTPGQGLQFLFEYFSETQRNKGNFPGRFSGRQFSNSRSEMNVSTLELGDSALYLCASSLAGRIYSPLHFGNGTRLTVT.

The rearrangement uses TRBV6-5 and TRBJ2-1, with 9 bases lining up with TRBD2. The germline gives CDR1 MNHEY, CDR2 SVGAGI. The trim removed 10 bases at V and 3 bases at J, leaving 7 bases unmatched. This CDR3 spans 14 amino acids. The CDR3 coding sequence is TGTGCCACCACGCGGGGGGGACTCTACAATGAGCAGTTCTTC. It encodes CATTRGGLYNEQFF.

The CDR3 bases are TGTGCCAGCAGACTCGGGGGGACCACAGATACGCAGTATTTT. It encodes CASRLGGTTDTQYF. J is TRBJ2-3 and V is TRBV6-6, with 7 bases aligning to TRBD2. Germline lookup yields CDR1 MNHNY and CDR2 SVGAGI (reference sequence). The CDR3 is made up of 14 amino acids. Trimming cost V 6 bases and J 2 bases; bases outside gene matches: 5.

Here the CDR3 DNA reads TGTGCCAGCTCACCACAGGGCAGGGCGGGGAGTTCTGGAAACACCATATATTTT. Its translation: CASSPQGRAGSSGNTIYF. The chain is built from TRBV18 and TRBJ1-3, with D possibly matching TRBD1 (5 bases). V was trimmed by 1 base and J by 1 base, leaving 17 bases between them. The CDR3 spans 18 residues. Per the germline V gene, CDR1 is KGHSH and CDR2 is LQKENI. The variable domain in full, with the rest retrieved from reference TRBV18 and TRBJ1-3, is NAGVMQNPRHLVRRRGQEARLRCSPMKGHSHVYWYRQLPEEGLKFMVYLQKENIIDESGMPKERFSAEFPKEGPSILRIQQVVRGDSAAYFCASSPQGRAGSSGNTIYFGEGSWLTVV.

The chain couples TRBV29-1 to TRBJ2-3; 9 bases map to TRBD1. Germline V gives CDR1 SQVTM, CDR2 ANQGSEA. Trimming removed 3 bases from V and 0 bases from J; junction bases left unmatched: 4. The CDR3 covers 15 residues. The CDR3 loop is CSVDWTGASTDTQYF. CDR3 in DNA: TGCAGCGTTGATTGGACAGGGGCCAGCACAGATACGCAGTATTTT.